Below, one T cell receptor (beta chain) is given with its context. Splitting of each subset's genomic DNA was done evenly across several immunoSEQ plates. Clones were sequenced by immunoSEQ multiplex PCR, and TCRdb holds only the in-frame ones, with some missing. The table lists more than 2 million clones, 90% to 97% of them singletons. The data are from a study of shared clonotypes between healthy human individuals. In the study overall: Plates per donor: three CD4 naive, three CD4 memory, two CD8 naive, one CD8 memory.

Donors were healthy HIV-negative adults without recent acute infections or vaccinations. CD4+ cells yielded CD45RA+ naive and CD45RA-negative memory subsets. This CDR3 has 16 amino acids. The V segment lost 0 bases and the J segment 8 bases; nucleotides outside the gene matches: 12. Germline-derived CDR1 and CDR2 are SGHRS and YFSETQ. The sequenced sample consisted of naive CD4+ T cells sorted from blood. Subset of the sample: CD45RA+ positively selected. The receptor comes from a man aged 18 to 30 in good health. The rearrangement links TRBV5-1 to TRBJ1-2; 8 bases line up with TRBD1. CDR3 region: CASSLVFGQGGRGYTF. The CDR3 region has the DNA TGCGCCAGCAGCTTGGTGTTTGGACAGGGCGGGCGGGGCTACACCTTC.